This TCR beta chain was sequenced in a study of T cells in Graves' hyperthyroidism and ophthalmopathy. Background on the study: Before any treatment, at initial diagnosis, peripheral blood was collected.

V gave up 5 bases and J gave up 4 bases; unmatched junction bases: 8. From germline, CDR1 is SQVTM and CDR2 ANQGSEA. This CDR3 is 14 amino acids long. TCR beta CDR3 regions were amplified from RNA. The HTBI primer set drove a first-round RT-PCR of the TCR CDR3. TCRdb independently ran MiXCR on the multiplex PCR reads; one entry per CDR3 protein. There are about 210,000 distinct CDR3 sequences in the sample; over 15% occur only once, and approximately 50% lies in the top ten. This clonotype was seen ten or more times. For Graves' hyperthyroidism to be stable, ophthalmopathy could not progress within 18 months. Those with hyperthyroidism were 18 to 65 years old, newly diagnosed, and ill for under 2 months.

Sample: blood. V and J are TRBV29-1 and TRBJ2-3, with 8 bases fitting TRBD2. The receptor comes from a man aged 50 or older with Graves' hyperthyroidism. The CDR3 DNA reads TGCAGCGTTCCTGGAGCGGGAGCTCCAGATACGCAGTATTTT. Translating gives CSVPGAGAPDTQYF.